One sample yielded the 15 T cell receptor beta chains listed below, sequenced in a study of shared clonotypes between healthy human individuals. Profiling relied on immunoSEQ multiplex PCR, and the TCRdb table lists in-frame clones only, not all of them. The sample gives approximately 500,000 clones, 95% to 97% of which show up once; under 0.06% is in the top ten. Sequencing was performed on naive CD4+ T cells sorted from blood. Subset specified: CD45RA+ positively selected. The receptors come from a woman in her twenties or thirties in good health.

As DNA, the CDR3 is TGTGCCAGCAGCACAGACTATGGCTACACCTTC. Its protein is CASSTDYGYTF. V is TRBV6-6 and J is TRBJ1-2, with D hard to call. V was cut by 6 bases and J by 3 bases, with 5 bases left in between. Germline CDR1 reads MNHNY; CDR2 reads SVGAGI (reference sequence). This CDR3 has 11 amino acids.

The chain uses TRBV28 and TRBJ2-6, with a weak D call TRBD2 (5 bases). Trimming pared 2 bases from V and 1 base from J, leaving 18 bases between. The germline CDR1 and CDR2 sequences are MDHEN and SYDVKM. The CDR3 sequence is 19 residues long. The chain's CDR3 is CASSLNLGGFYSGANVLTF. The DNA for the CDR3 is TGTGCCAGCAGTTTAAACTTGGGCGGGTTCTATTCTGGGGCCAACGTCCTGACTTTC.

For the CDR3, the DNA is TGTGCCACCAGCCCAAGGGGGGCGCCTTACGTCGAGCAGTACTTC. Its protein product is CATSPRGAPYVEQYF. The chain has TRBV15 and TRBJ2-7; D assignment may be TRBD1 or TRBD2 (6 bases each). V dropped 5 bases and J dropped 6 bases, with 20 bases sitting between them. Germline V CDR1 and CDR2: LNHNV, YYDKDF (reference sequence). CDR3 length equals 15 residues.

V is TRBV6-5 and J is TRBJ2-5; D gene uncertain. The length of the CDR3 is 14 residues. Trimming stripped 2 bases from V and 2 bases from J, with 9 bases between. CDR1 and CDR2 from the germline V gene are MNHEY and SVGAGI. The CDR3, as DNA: TGTGCCAGCAGTTACGGGGTCGGTCAAGAGACCCAGTACTTC. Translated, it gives CASSYGVGQETQYF.

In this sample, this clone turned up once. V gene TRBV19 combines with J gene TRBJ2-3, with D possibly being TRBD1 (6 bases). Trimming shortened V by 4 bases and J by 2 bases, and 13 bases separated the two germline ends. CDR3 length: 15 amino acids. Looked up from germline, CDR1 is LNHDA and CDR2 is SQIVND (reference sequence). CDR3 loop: CASSKQGRSTDTQYF. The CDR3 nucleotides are TGTGCCAGTAGTAAACAGGGACGATCCACAGATACGCAGTATTTT.

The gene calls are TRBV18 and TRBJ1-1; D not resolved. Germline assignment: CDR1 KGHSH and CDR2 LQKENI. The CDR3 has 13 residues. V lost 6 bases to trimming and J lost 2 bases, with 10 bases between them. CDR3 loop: CASSDTVNTEAFF. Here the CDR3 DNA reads TGTGCCAGCTCGGATACAGTAAACACTGAAGCTTTCTTT.

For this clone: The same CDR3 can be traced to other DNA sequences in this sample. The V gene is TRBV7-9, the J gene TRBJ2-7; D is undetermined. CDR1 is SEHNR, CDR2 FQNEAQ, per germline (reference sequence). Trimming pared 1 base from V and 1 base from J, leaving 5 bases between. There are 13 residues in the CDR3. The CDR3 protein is CASSLVPSYEQYF. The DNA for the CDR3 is TGTGCCAGCAGCTTAGTCCCTTCCTACGAGCAGTACTTC.

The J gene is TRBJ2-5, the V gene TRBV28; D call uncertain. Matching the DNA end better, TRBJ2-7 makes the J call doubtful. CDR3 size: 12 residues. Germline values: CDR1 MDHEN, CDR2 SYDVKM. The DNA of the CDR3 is TGTGCCAGCAGTTTTTCGTGCTACGAGCAGTACTTC. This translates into CASSFSCYEQYF.

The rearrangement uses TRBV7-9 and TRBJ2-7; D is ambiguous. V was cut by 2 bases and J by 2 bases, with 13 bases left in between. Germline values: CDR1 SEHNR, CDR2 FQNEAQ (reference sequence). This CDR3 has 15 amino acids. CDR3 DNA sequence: TGTGCCAGCAGCTTATTTATAGGCAGGACCTACGAGCAGTACTTC. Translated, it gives CASSLFIGRTYEQYF.

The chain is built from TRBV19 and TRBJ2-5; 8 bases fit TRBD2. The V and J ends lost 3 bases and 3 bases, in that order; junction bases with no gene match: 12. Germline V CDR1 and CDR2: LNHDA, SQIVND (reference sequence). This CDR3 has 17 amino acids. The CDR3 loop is CASSIGVSSGSEETQYF. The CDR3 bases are TGTGCCAGTAGTATTGGGGTCTCGAGCGGGAGTGAAGAGACCCAGTACTTC.

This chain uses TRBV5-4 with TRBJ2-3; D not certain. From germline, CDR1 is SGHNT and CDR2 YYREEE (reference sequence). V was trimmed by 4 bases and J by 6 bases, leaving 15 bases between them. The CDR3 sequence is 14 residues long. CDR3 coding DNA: TGTGCCAGCAGCAAACGTAAAGGAGCGGATACGCAGTATTTT. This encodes CASSKRKGADTQYF.

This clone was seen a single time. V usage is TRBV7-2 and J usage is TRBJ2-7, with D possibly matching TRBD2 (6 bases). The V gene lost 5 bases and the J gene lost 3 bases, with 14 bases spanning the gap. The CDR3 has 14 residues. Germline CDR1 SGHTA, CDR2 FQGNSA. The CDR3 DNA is TGTGCCAGCAGCCAAACGGGAGCCAACTACGAGCAGTACTTC. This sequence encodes CASSQTGANYEQYF.

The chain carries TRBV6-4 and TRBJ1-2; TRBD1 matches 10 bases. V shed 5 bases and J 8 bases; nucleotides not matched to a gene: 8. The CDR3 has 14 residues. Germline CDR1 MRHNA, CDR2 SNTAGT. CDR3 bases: TGTGCCAGCAGTAAGGACAGGGGGAGTGCCGGCTACACCTTC. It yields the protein CASSKDRGSAGYTF.

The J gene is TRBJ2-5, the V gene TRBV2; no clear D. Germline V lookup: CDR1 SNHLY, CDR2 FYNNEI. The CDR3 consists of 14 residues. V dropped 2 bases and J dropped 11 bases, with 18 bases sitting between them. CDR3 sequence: CASSEIVGRMRQYF. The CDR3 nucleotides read TGTGCCAGCAGTGAAATCGTTGGCAGAATGAGGCAGTACTTC.

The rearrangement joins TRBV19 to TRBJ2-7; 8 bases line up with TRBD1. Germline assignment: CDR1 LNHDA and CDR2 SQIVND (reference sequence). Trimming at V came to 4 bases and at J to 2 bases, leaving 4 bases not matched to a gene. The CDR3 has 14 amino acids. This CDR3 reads CASSRRTGPYEQYF. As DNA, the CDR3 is TGTGCCAGTAGTAGGCGGACAGGGCCCTACGAGCAGTACTTC.